This T cell receptor (beta chain) was sequenced for a study of CD8 T cells in Susac syndrome. Findings and limits, study-wide: A relatively small number of individuals underwent TCR sequencing and HLA analysis.

CDR3 size: 16 residues. V trimming: 4 bases; J trimming: 5 bases; junction bases outside the gene matches: 6. CDR1 SGHAT and CDR2 FQNNGV come from the germline V gene. CD8+ and CD4+ T cells from blood underwent TCR beta sequencing, which was carried out in a high-throughput format. TEMRA cells were FACS-enriched, and CD8+ and CD4+ T cells were isolated negatively. This clonotype was seen a single time. Its antigen is unknown. An input of roughly 0.5 to 1 ug of RNA was subjected to reverse transcription using random hexamers. TCRdb re-derived calls from the immunoSEQ multiplex PCR reads in MiXCR, one entry per CDR3 protein. The sample lists some 260,000 distinct CDR3 sequences; about 85% were seen once.

The rearrangement uses TRBV11-2 and TRBJ2-1, with 12 nucleotides matching TRBD2. Sequencing was carried out using CD8+ T cells from PBMCs. The sequence was obtained from a human donor with multiple sclerosis. This CDR3 reads CASSYRLAGENNEQFF. The CDR3 region has the DNA TGTGCCAGCAGCTACAGACTAGCGGGAGAGAACAATGAGCAGTTCTTC.